This T cell receptor (beta chain) was found in a study of shared clonotypes between healthy human individuals. The assay was immunoSEQ multiplex PCR, and TCRdb's table has in-frame clones only and misses some. Of around 500,000 clones listed, 65% to 80% are singletons. CDR1 SGHVS and CDR2 FNYEAQ come from the germline V gene. The CDR3 covers 14 residues. Trimming removed 2 bases from V and 2 bases from J, with 10 bases in between. All participating donors were Caucasian adults from Nashville, Tennessee. Roughly 82 million PBMCs served as the genomic DNA source for unsorted samples. Many counts were recorded for this clone.

The chain couples TRBV7-6 to TRBJ2-7, with D tentatively TRBD1 or TRBD2 (5 bases each). Sequenced material: PBMCs. This TCR came from a woman aged 40 to 50 in good health. Some clones in this sample may be carry-over from other donors' samples. The CDR3 region has the DNA TGTGCCAGCAGCTTAAACGGGGCCGCCTACGAGCAGTACTTC. It translates to CASSLNGAAYEQYF.